This TCR beta chain appears in the sequencing data of a study of cytomegalovirus exposure and HLA in healthy donors. Study outcomes and limitations: Whilst most TCR sequences proved rare, a subset of public TCRs occurred across many donors.

As to this clone: Antigen specificity is unknown.

CDR3 size: 13 residues. From germline, CDR1 is SGHKS and CDR2 YYEKEE (reference sequence). The V segment lost 4 bases and the J segment 6 bases; nucleotides outside the gene matches: 3. 60 Vbeta and 13 Jbeta primers were used in PCR. The assay was immunoSEQ multiplex PCR, and TCRdb's table has in-frame clones only and misses some. The data show some 140,000 clones, approximately 90% seen once. J is TRBJ2-4 and V is TRBV5-5, with 8 bases identical to TRBD1. This receptor was taken from a woman aged 25 to 45 in good health and CMV-seronegative. The sequenced sample consisted of PBMCs. DNA for the CDR3: TGTGCCAGCAGCGTCGGACAGGGAAACATTCAGTACTTC. The encoded protein is CASSVGQGNIQYF.